The 27 T cell receptor beta chains below come from one sample, sequenced in a study of T cell responses to AZD1222 COVID-19 vaccine. TCRdb keeps only in-frame clones here, not all; method: immunoSEQ multiplex PCR. This table holds around 180,000 clones, more than 70% found once. The material was peripheral blood, obtained 28 days after the second AZD1222 dose. Receptor source: an adult who received the AZD1222 COVID-19 vaccine.

Here the CDR3 DNA reads TGTGCCAGCAGTTCTCCCGGGACTAGCTCCTACGAGCAGTACTTC. Protein product: CASSSPGTSSYEQYF. The J gene is TRBJ2-7, the V gene TRBV28, with 8 bases lining up with TRBD2. Trimming at V came to 4 bases and at J to 0 bases, leaving 5 bases not matched to a gene. This CDR3 spans 15 amino acids. CDR1 and CDR2 from the germline V gene are MDHEN and SYDVKM.

CDR3 in amino acids: CASSPGTPNEQFF. Written as DNA, the CDR3 is TGTGCCAGCAGCCCTGGGACTCCAAATGAGCAGTTCTTC. The chain combines TRBV7-2 with TRBJ2-1; perhaps TRBD2 as D (6 bases). The germline V gene encodes CDR1 SGHTA and CDR2 FQGNSA. V shed 5 bases and J shed 7 bases, with 12 bases lying between them. The length of the CDR3 is 13 residues.

The V call is TRBV7-8, the J call TRBJ2-3; D ambiguous. V was clipped by 7 bases and J by 5 bases, with 13 bases between them. The germline V gene has CDR1 SGHVS and CDR2 FQNEAQ. This CDR3 has 13 amino acids. The CDR3 region is CASTPRSEDTQYF. CDR3 DNA sequence: TGTGCCAGCACCCCCCGAAGCGAAGATACGCAGTATTTT.

This rearrangement joins TRBV30 to TRBJ1-1; D is unclear. V dropped 0 bases and J dropped 2 bases, with 13 bases sitting between them. This CDR3 spans 15 amino acids. The germline gives CDR1 GTSNPN, CDR2 SVGIG (reference sequence). The chain's CDR3 is CAWSVGRKFNTEAFF. CDR3 nucleotide sequence: TGTGCCTGGAGTGTTGGCCGAAAGTTTAACACTGAAGCTTTCTTT.

V usage is TRBV7-8 and J usage is TRBJ2-5; D is undetermined. The CDR3 has 14 residues. CDR1 and CDR2 (germline): SGHVS, FQNEAQ. V lost 1 base, J lost 4 bases, and 10 bases lay in between. Here the CDR3 DNA reads TGTGCCAGCAGCTTAGATAGGGTGGTAGAGACCCAGTACTTC. Its translation is CASSLDRVVETQYF.

This clone showed up just a few times. V usage is TRBV4-3 and J usage is TRBJ2-5, with D maybe TRBD1 (8 bases). Between the trimmed V and J ends, which lost 3 bases and 1 base, there was a span of 12 bases. The CDR3 totals 15 residues. In germline, CDR1 is LGHNA, CDR2 YSLEER. The CDR3 loop reads CASSQYRGGQETQYF. CDR3 nucleotide sequence: TGCGCCAGCAGCCAGTACAGGGGGGGCCAAGAGACCCAGTACTTC.

V usage is TRBV30 and J usage is TRBJ1-5, with D unresolved. The CDR3 runs to 13 residues. Germline loops: CDR1 GTSNPN, CDR2 SVGIG (reference sequence). The germline V and J ends were trimmed by 1 base and 3 bases, with 7 bases remaining between them. The CDR3 bases are TGTGCCTGGAGTGCGGGGAACAATCAGCCCCAGCATTTT. Protein product: CAWSAGNNQPQHF.

This clone turned up a few times. The chain joins TRBV13 to TRBJ1-1; 7 bases agree with TRBD1. From germline, CDR1 is PRHDT and CDR2 FYEKMQ (reference sequence). The CDR3 totals 15 residues. V trimming: 4 bases; J trimming: 4 bases; junction bases outside the gene matches: 9. CDR3 amino acids: CASSSEGARGTEAFF. DNA for the CDR3: TGTGCCAGCAGCTCAGAGGGGGCGCGGGGCACTGAAGCTTTCTTT.

The J gene is TRBJ2-5, the V gene TRBV7-9; a weak D match, TRBD2 (5 bases). The CDR3 length is 13 residues. Deletions cut 6 bases from V and 2 bases from J, with 10 bases between. Germline loops: CDR1 SEHNR, CDR2 FQNEAQ (reference sequence). The DNA of the CDR3 is TGTGCCAGCAGACCGCGGGCTCAAGAGACCCAGTACTTC. The encoded protein is CASRPRAQETQYF.

V and J are TRBV25-1 and TRBJ2-7, with TRBD1 as a possible D gene (5 bases). From germline, CDR1 is MGHDK and CDR2 SYGVNS. Deletions cut 6 bases from V and 5 bases from J, with 17 bases between. This CDR3 is built from 14 residues. Written as DNA, the CDR3 is TGTGCCAGCAGCCCCCTGGGGCAGCTCAACGAGCAGTACTTC. Amino acids: CASSPLGQLNEQYF.

This chain uses TRBV4-3 with TRBJ2-1; weak D call: TRBD1 (6 bases). This CDR3 contains 17 residues. The germline V gene has CDR1 LGHNA and CDR2 YSLEER. V was shortened by 1 base and J by 6 bases, with 19 bases between the two germline ends. The CDR3 protein is CASSQVSVAAGVNEQFF. The CDR3 DNA follows: TGCGCCAGCAGCCAAGTATCGGTTGCCGCAGGGGTCAATGAGCAGTTCTTC.

The J gene is TRBJ2-7, the V gene TRBV7-2; D remains ambiguous. V was shortened by 4 bases and J by 4 bases, with 17 bases between the two germline ends. Germline assignment: CDR1 SGHTA and CDR2 FQGNSA. The CDR3 loop spans 15 amino acids. CDR3 residues: CASSSQDVAVYEQYF. CDR3 in DNA: TGTGCCAGCAGCTCCCAGGACGTGGCGGTTTACGAGCAGTACTTC.

V and J are TRBV2 and TRBJ2-5; D call uncertain. Germline values: CDR1 SNHLY, CDR2 FYNNEI. CDR3 size: 11 residues. V lost 9 bases and J 2 bases, leaving 7 bases between the germline ends. The CDR3 protein is CARVIQETQYF. CDR3 nucleotides: TGTGCCAGGGTGATTCAAGAGACCCAGTACTTC.

The chain uses TRBV4-1 and TRBJ1-1, with 12 bases that match TRBD1. This CDR3 comprises 20 residues. The ends lost 0 bases at V and 1 base at J; junction bases unmatched: 12. CDR1 is MGHRA and CDR2 is YSYEKL in the germline V gene. The CDR3 DNA reads as TGCGCCAGCAGCCAAGAAGATCGAAAGTTGGGACAGGGGGCGAACACTGAAGCTTTCTTT. Amino acids: CASSQEDRKLGQGANTEAFF.

V usage is TRBV2 and J usage is TRBJ2-7; D may be TRBD2 (6 bases). Germline loops: CDR1 SNHLY, CDR2 FYNNEI. V was pared by 5 bases and J by 3 bases, with 11 bases between. The CDR3 spans 13 residues. CDR3 coding DNA: TGTGCCAGCAGTCAAACTAGCTTCTACGAGCAGTACTTC. It is translated as CASSQTSFYEQYF. Complete variable domain (other parts from reference TRBV2 and TRBJ2-7): EPEVTQTPSHQVTQMGQEVILRCVPISNHLYFYWYRQILGQKVEFLVSFYNNEISEKSEIFDDQFSVERPDGSNFTLKIRSTKLEDSAMYFCASSQTSFYEQYFGPGTRLTVT.

This chain joins TRBV7-4 and TRBJ1-4, with 7 bases matching TRBD1. CDR1 is SGHVT and CDR2 is SQSDAQ in the germline V gene. The J segment lost 6 bases and the V segment lost 9 bases, leaving 19 bases of the junction unmatched. The CDR3 has 17 residues. CDR3: CARLLGRGGTVDEKLFF. CDR3 DNA sequence: TGTGCCAGACTCTTAGGACGGGGCGGGACAGTGGATGAAAAACTGTTTTTT. The complete variable domain, with remaining parts taken from reference TRBV7-4 and TRBJ1-4, reads GAGVSQSPRYKVAKRGRDVALRCDSISGHVTLYWYRQTLGQGSEVLTYSQSDAQRDKSGRPSGRFSAERPERSVSTLKIQRTEQGDSAVYLCARLLGRGGTVDEKLFFGSGTQLSVL.

This chain connects TRBV28 to TRBJ2-1, with 9 bases that match TRBD1. V gave up 2 bases and J gave up 7 bases; unmatched junction bases: 12. Per germline, CDR1 MDHEN and CDR2 SYDVKM. The CDR3 totals 17 residues. The CDR3 is CASSLNSGQGNLNEQFF. In DNA form, the CDR3 reads TGTGCCAGCAGTTTAAATTCGGGACAGGGTAACTTAAATGAGCAGTTCTTC.

V is TRBV30 and J is TRBJ1-5; D ambiguous. The V and J ends lost 4 bases and 7 bases respectively, with 14 bases between them. The CDR3 totals 13 residues. The germline gives CDR1 GTSNPN, CDR2 SVGIG (reference sequence). DNA for the CDR3: TGTGCCTGGACCATCGGCACGGGCCAGCCCCAGCATTTT. It codes for CAWTIGTGQPQHF.

V and J are TRBV24-1 and TRBJ2-1, with D tentatively TRBD2 (6 bases). Trimming stripped 3 bases from V and 9 bases from J, with 17 bases between. CDR1 and CDR2 from the germline V gene are KGHDR and SFDVKD. There are 15 residues in the CDR3. CDR3 region: CATSDAGTGMAEQFF. CDR3 sequence (DNA): TGTGCCACCAGTGATGCCGGGACTGGGATGGCTGAGCAGTTCTTC.

The chain carries TRBV5-1 and TRBJ2-3, with a weak D call TRBD1 (5 bases). Looked up from germline, CDR1 is SGHRS and CDR2 is YFSETQ. This CDR3 comprises 16 residues. Trimming took off 3 bases at V and 0 bases at J, with 14 bases between the two ends. Written as DNA, the CDR3 is TGCGCCAGCAGCTGGGTTGGACAAACTAGCACAGATACGCAGTATTTT. Translated, it gives CASSWVGQTSTDTQYF.

The rearrangement links TRBV27 to TRBJ2-1; 9 nucleotides agree with TRBD2. After removal of 5 bases from V and 5 bases from J, the junction contained 7 bases not matched to a gene. The CDR3 spans 15 residues. CDR1 is MNHEY and CDR2 is SMNVEV in the germline V gene (reference sequence). The CDR3 loop is CASSLIAGENNEQFF. The CDR3 nucleotides are TGTGCCAGCAGTCTTATAGCGGGAGAGAACAATGAGCAGTTCTTC.

On this clone itself: Other DNA sequences in this specimen translate into the identical CDR3. The chain is built from TRBV18 and TRBJ2-7; 11 bases align to TRBD1. The ends lost 2 bases at V and 2 bases at J; junction bases unmatched: 2. Germline-derived CDR1 and CDR2 are KGHSH and LQKENI. This CDR3 is built from 15 residues. The DNA of the CDR3 is TGTGCCAGCTCACCAGGGACAGGGGGACCCTACGAGCAGTACTTC. It is translated as CASSPGTGGPYEQYF.

Comments on this clone: This specimen includes other DNA sequences encoding the same CDR3. The genes are TRBV27 and TRBJ2-7; D uncertain. In germline, CDR1 is MNHEY, CDR2 SMNVEV (reference sequence). The CDR3 length is 11 residues. V lost 3 bases to trimming and J lost 3 bases, with 3 bases between them. Here the CDR3 reads CASSLGYEQYF. CDR3 nucleotide sequence: TGTGCCAGCAGTTTGGGCTACGAGCAGTACTTC.

The J gene is TRBJ2-5, the V gene TRBV28; either TRBD1 or TRBD2 may supply D (7 bases each). The ends were cut back, 5 bases at V and 4 bases at J, with 20 bases in the middle. CDR3 size: 16 residues. CDR1 MDHEN and CDR2 SYDVKM come from the germline V gene. CDR3 sequence (DNA): TGTGCCAGCAGTCAAGGGGGGGCAGGGGGAGGAGAGACCCAGTACTTC. The encoded protein is CASSQGGAGGGETQYF. Combining the CDR3 with reference TRBV28 and TRBJ2-5 gives the whole variable domain DVKVTQSSRYLVKRTGEKVFLECVQDMDHENMFWYRQDPGLGLRLIYFSYDVKMKEKGDIPEGYSVSREKKERFSLILESASTNQTSMYLCASSQGGAGGGETQYFGPGTRLLVL.

This clone was found once. This chain links TRBV5-1 with TRBJ2-7; no definite D call. Trimming stripped 0 bases from V and 3 bases from J, with 10 bases between. In germline, CDR1 is SGHRS, CDR2 YFSETQ. The CDR3 spans 14 residues. The CDR3 here is CASSLAGKVYEQYF. CDR3 nucleotide sequence: TGCGCCAGCAGCTTGGCGGGTAAGGTCTACGAGCAGTACTTC.

This chain links TRBV5-4 with TRBJ2-2, with 11 bases fitting TRBD2. The CDR3 runs to 14 residues. From germline, CDR1 is SGHNT and CDR2 YYREEE (reference sequence). The V and J ends lost 5 bases and 7 bases, in that order; junction bases with no gene match: 4. CDR3 loop: CASSSGRALGELFF. The CDR3 DNA follows: TGTGCCAGCAGTAGCGGGAGGGCACTCGGGGAGCTGTTTTTT.

This chain links TRBV20-1 with TRBJ1-5, with 7 bases aligning to TRBD1. The junction had 1 base not matched to a gene; V was cut back by 6 bases and J by 5 bases. The germline V gene encodes CDR1 DFQATT and CDR2 SNEGSKA (reference sequence). This CDR3 is 11 amino acids long. The CDR3 DNA sequence: TGCAGTGCAACAGGGGATCAGCCCCAGCATTTT. Translation: CSATGDQPQHF.